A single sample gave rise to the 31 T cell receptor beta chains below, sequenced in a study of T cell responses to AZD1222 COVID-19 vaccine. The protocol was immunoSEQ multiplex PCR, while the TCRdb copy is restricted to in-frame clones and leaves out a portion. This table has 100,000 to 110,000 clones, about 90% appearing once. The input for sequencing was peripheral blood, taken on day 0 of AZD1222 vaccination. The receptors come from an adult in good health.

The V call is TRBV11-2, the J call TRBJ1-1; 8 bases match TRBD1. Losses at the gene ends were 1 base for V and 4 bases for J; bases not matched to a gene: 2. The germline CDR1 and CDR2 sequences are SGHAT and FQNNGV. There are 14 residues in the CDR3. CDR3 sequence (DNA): TGTGCCAGCAGCTTAGTTACAGGGGGCACTGAAGCTTTCTTT. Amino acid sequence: CASSLVTGGTEAFF.

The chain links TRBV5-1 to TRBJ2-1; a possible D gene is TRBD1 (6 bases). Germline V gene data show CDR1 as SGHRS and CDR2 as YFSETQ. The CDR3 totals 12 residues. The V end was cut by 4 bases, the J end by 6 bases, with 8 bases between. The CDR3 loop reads CASSPDSNEQFF. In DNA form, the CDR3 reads TGCGCCAGCAGCCCGGACAGCAATGAGCAGTTCTTC.

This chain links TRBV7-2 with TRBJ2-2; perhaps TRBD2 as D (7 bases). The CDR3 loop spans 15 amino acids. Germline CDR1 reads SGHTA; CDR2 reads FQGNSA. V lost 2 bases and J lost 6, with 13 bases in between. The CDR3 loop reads CASSLWEGGAGELFF. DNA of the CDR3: TGTGCCAGCAGCTTATGGGAGGGGGGCGCCGGGGAGCTGTTTTTT.

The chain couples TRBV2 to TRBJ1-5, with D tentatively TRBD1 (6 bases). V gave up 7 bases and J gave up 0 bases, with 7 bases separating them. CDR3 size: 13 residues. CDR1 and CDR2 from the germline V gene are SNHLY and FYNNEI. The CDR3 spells CASKGDSNQPQHF. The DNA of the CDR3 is TGTGCCAGCAAGGGGGATAGCAATCAGCCCCAGCATTTT.

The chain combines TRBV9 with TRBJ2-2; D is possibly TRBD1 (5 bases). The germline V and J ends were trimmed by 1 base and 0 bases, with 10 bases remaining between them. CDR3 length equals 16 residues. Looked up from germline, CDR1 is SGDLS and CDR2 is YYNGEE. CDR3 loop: CASSVFDRANTGELFF. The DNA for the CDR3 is TGTGCCAGCAGCGTATTTGACAGAGCGAACACCGGGGAGCTGTTTTTT. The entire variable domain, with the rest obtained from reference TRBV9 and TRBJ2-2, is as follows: DSGVTQTPKHLITATGQRVTLRCSPRSGDLSVYWYQQSLDQGLQFLIQYYNGEERAKGNILERFSAQQFPDLHSELNLSSLELGDSALYFCASSVFDRANTGELFFGEGSRLTVL.

CDR3 bases: TGTGCCAGCAGCGACGGCAGAACCTCTGGAAACACCATATATTTT. Translating it yields CASSDGRTSGNTIYF. The chain combines TRBV9 with TRBJ1-3, with D unclear. CDR1 is SGDLS, CDR2 YYNGEE, per germline. CDR3 length: 15 amino acids. Trimming took 3 bases from V and 0 from J, leaving 10 bases between them.

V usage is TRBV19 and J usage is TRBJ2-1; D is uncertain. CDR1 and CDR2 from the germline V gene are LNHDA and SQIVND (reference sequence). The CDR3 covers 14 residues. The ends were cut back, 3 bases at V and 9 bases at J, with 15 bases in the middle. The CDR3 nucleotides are TGTGCCAGTAGTATCCGTCAGGCCTTTCCTGAGCAGTTCTTC. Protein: CASSIRQAFPEQFF.

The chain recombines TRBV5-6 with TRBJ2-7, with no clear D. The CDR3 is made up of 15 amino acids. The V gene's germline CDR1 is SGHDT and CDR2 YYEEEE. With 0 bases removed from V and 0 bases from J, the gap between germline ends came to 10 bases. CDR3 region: CASSLGASNSYEQYF. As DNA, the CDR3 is TGTGCCAGCAGCTTGGGTGCTTCAAACTCCTACGAGCAGTACTTC.

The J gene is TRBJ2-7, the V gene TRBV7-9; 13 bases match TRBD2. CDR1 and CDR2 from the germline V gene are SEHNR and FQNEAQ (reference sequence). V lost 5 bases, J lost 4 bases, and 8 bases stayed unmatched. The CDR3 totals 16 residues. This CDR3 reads CASSDGTSGVPYEQYF. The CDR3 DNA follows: TGTGCCAGCAGCGACGGGACTAGCGGGGTACCTTACGAGCAGTACTTC.

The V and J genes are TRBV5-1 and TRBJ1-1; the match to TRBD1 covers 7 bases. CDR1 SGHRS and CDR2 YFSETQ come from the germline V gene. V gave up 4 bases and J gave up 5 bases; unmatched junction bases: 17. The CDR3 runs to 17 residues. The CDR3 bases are TGCGCCAGCAGCCACACCCCCCGAACAGGGGTGGAAACTGAAGCTTTCTTT. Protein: CASSHTPRTGVETEAFF.

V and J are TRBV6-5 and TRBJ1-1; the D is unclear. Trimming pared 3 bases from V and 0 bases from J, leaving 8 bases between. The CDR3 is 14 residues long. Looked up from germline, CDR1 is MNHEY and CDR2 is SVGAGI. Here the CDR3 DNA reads TGTGCCAGCAGTTATACGGGGATGAACACTGAAGCTTTCTTT. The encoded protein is CASSYTGMNTEAFF.

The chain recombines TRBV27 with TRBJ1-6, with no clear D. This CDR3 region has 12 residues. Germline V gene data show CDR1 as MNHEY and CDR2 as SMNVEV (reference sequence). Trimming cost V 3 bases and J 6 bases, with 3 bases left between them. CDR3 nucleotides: TGTGCCAGCAGTTTGAGTAATTCACCCCTCCACTTT. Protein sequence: CASSLSNSPLHF.

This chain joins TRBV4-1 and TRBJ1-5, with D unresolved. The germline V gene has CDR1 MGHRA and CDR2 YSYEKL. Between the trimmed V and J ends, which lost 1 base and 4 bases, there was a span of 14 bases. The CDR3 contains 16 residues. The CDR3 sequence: CASSQGTLGFNQPQHF. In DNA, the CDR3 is TGCGCCAGCAGCCAAGGGACTTTGGGCTTTAATCAGCCCCAGCATTTT.

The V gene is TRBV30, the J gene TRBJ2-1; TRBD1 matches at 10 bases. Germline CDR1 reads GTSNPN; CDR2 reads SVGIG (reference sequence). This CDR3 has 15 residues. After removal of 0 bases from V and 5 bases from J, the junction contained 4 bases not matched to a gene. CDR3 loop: CAWSVGQGINNEQFF. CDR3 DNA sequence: TGTGCCTGGAGTGTGGGACAGGGGATCAACAATGAGCAGTTCTTC.

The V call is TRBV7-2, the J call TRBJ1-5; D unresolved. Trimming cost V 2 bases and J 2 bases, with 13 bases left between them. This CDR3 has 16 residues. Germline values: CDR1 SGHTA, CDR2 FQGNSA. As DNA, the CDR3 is TGTGCCAGCAGCTTATCTGTTGGGCAGGGCAATCAGCCCCAGCATTTT. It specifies CASSLSVGQGNQPQHF.

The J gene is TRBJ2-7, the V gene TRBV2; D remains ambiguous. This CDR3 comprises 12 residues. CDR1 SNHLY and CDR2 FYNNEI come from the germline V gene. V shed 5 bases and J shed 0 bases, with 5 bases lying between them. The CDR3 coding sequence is TGTGCCAGCAGTCCTAGCTCCTACGAGCAGTACTTC. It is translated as CASSPSSYEQYF.

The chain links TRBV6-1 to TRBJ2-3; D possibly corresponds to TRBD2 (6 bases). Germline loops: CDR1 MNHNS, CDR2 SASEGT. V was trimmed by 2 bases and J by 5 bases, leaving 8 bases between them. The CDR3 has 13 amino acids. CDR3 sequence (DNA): TGTGCCAGCAGTGAATGGGGGGAAGATACGCAGTATTTT. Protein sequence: CASSEWGEDTQYF.

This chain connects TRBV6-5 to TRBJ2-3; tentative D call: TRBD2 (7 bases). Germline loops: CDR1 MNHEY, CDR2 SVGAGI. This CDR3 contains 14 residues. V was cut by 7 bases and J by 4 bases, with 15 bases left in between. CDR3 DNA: TGTGCCAGCACCAAGGGGGGGGCATCAGATACGCAGTATTTT. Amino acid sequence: CASTKGGASDTQYF.

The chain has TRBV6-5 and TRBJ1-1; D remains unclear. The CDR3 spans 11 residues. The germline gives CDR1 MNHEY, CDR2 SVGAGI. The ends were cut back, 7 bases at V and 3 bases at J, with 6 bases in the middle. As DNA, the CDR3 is TGTGCCAGCAAGATCTACACTGAAGCTTTCTTT. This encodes CASKIYTEAFF.

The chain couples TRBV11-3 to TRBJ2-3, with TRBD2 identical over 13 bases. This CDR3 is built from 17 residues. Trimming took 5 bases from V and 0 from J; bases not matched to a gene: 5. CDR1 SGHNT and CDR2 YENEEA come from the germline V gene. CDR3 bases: TGTGCCAGCAGCCCCGGGACTAGCGGGACAAGCACAGATACGCAGTATTTT. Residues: CASSPGTSGTSTDTQYF.

The CDR3 protein is CATSRGGSYLSSYNEQFF. CDR3 coding DNA: TGTGCCACCAGCAGAGGGGGCTCGTACCTAAGCTCCTACAATGAGCAGTTCTTC. The chain recombines TRBV15 with TRBJ2-1; a possible D gene is TRBD1 (5 bases). Germline CDR1 reads LNHNV; CDR2 reads YYDKDF (reference sequence). The CDR3 is 18 amino acids. V lost 1 base and J lost 0, with 16 bases in between.

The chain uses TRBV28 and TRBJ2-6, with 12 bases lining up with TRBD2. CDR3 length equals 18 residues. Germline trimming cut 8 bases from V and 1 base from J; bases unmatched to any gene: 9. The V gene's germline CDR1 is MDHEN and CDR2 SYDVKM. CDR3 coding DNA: TGTGCCAGCTCCGCAACTAGCGGGAGGCCGTCTGGGGCCAACGTCCTGACTTTC. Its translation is CASSATSGRPSGANVLTF.

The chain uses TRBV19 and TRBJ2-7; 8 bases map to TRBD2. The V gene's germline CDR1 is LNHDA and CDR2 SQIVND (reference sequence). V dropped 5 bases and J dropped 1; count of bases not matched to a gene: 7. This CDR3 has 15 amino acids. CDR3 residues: CASSRGGRPSYEQYF. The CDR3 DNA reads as TGTGCCAGTAGTCGGGGCGGGAGGCCATCCTACGAGCAGTACTTC.

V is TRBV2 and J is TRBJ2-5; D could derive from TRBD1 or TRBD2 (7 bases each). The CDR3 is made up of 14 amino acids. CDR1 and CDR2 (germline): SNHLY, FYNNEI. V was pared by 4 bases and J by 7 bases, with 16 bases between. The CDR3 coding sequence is TGTGCCAGCAGTGGCCAGACAGGGAGGGGGACCCAGTACTTC. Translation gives CASSGQTGRGTQYF.

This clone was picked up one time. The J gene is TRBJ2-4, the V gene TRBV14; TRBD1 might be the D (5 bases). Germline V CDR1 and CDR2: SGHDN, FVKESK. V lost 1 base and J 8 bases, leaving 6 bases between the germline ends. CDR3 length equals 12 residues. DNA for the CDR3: TGTGCCAGCAGCCAAGTCAGGGACATTCAGTACTTC. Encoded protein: CASSQVRDIQYF.

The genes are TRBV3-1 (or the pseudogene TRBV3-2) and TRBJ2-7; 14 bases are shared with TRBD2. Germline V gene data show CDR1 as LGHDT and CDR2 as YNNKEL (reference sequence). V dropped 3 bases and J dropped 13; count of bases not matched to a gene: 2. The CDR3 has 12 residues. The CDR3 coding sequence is TGTGCCAGCAGCCAGGGGACTAGCGGGAGTTACTTC. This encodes CASSQGTSGSYF.

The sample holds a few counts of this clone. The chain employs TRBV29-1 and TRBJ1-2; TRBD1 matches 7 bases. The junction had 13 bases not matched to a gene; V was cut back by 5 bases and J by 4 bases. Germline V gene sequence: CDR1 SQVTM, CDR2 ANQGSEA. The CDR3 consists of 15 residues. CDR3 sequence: CSVSAGTAFTYGYTF. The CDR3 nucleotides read TGCAGCGTTTCCGCCGGGACAGCCTTTACCTATGGCTACACCTTC. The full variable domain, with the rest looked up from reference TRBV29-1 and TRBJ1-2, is SAVISQKPSRDICQRGTSLTIQCQVDSQVTMMFWYRQQPGQSLTLIATANQGSEATYESGFVIDKFPISRPNLTFSTLTVSNMSPEDSSIYLCSVSAGTAFTYGYTFGSGTRLTVV.

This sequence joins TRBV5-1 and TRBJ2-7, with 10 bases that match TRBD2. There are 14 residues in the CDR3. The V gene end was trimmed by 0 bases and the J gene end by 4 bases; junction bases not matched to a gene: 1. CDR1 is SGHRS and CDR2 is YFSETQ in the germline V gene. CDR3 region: CASSLGAGGYEQYF. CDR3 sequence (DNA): TGCGCCAGCAGCTTGGGAGCGGGGGGGTACGAGCAGTACTTC.

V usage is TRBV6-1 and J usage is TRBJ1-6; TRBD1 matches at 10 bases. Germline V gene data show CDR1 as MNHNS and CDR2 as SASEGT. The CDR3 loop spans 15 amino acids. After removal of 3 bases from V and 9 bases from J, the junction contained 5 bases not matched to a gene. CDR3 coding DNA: TGTGCCAGCAGTGAGGTGGGACAGGGGCCTTCACCCCTCCACTTT. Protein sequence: CASSEVGQGPSPLHF.

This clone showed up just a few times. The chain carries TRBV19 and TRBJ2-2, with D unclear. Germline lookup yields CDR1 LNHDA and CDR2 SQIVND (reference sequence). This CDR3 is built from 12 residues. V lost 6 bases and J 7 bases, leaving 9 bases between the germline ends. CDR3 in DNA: TGTGCCAGTAGGAGACAAAGCGGGGAGCTGTTTTTT. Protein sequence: CASRRQSGELFF.

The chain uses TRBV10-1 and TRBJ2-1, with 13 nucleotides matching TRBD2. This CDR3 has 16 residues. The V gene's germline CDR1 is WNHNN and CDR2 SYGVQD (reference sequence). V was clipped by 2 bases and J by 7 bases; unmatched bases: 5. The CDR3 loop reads CASSEDGTSGINEQFF. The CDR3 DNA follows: TGCGCCAGCAGTGAGGACGGGACTAGCGGGATAAATGAGCAGTTCTTC.